This T cell receptor beta chain was documented in a study of cytomegalovirus exposure and HLA in healthy donors. PCR was performed using 60 Vbeta and 13 Jbeta primers. Only in-frame clones appear in the TCRdb table, and some are missing; sequencing was by immunoSEQ multiplex PCR. Of about 200,000 clones listed, about 82% are singletons. In its sample, this clone was seen once. Its specificity is not known. All donors participated as healthy donors of bone marrow. Study observations and caveats: According to a later analysis, donors in an Asian-associated ancestry cluster reportedly had fewer N-insertions than the roughly 640-donor mean.

Trimming left V 1 base short and J 7 bases short, with 14 bases between. This CDR3 comprises 15 residues. The germline V gene encodes CDR1 SGHRS and CDR2 YFSETQ. Material for sequencing was PBMCs. This chain links TRBV5-1 with TRBJ2-2; TRBD1 is a possible D gene (7 bases). This clonotype originated in a man aged 25 to 45 in good health and CMV-seronegative. The CDR3 loop reads CASSLQGGVNGELFF. The DNA of the CDR3 is TGCGCCAGCAGCTTGCAGGGGGGTGTGAACGGGGAGCTGTTTTTT. The whole variable domain, filled in from reference TRBV5-1 and TRBJ2-2, reads KAGVTQTPRYLIKTRGQQVTLSCSPISGHRSVSWYQQTPGQGLQFLFEYFSETQRNKGNFPGRFSGRQFSNSRSEMNVSTLELGDSALYLCASSLQGGVNGELFFGEGSRLTVL.